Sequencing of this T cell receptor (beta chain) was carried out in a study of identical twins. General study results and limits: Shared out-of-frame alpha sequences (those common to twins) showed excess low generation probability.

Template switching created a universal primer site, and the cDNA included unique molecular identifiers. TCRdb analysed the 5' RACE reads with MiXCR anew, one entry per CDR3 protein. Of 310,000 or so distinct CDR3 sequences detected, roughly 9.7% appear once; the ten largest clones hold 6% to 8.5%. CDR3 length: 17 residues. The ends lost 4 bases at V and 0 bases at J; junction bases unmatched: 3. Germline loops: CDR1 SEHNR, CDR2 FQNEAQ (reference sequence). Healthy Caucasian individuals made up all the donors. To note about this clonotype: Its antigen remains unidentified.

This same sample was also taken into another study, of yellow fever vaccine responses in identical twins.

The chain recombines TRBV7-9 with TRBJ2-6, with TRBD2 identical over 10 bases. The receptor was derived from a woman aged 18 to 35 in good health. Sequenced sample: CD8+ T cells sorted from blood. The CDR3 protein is CASSYSGGSSGANVLTF. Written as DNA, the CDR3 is TGTGCCAGCAGCTATAGCGGGGGGAGCTCTGGGGCCAACGTCCTGACTTTC.